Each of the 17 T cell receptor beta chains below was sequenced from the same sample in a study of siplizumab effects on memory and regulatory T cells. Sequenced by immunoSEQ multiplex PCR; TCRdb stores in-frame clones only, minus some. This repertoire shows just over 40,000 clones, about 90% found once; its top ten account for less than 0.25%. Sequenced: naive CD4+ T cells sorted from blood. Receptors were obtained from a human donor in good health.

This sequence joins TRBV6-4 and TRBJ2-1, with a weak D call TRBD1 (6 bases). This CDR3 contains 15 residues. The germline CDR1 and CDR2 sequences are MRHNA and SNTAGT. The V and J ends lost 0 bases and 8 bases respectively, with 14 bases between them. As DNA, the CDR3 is TGTGCCAGCAGTGACTCCGGTGGGGGCCCCGATGAGCAGTTCTTC. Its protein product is CASSDSGGGPDEQFF.

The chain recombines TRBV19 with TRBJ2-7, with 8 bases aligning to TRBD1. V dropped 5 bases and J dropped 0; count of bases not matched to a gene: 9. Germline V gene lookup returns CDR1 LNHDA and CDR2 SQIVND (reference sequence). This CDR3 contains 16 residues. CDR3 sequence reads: CASSPHRTGTSYEQYF. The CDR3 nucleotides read TGTGCCAGTAGTCCCCACCGGACAGGGACCTCCTACGAGCAGTACTTC.

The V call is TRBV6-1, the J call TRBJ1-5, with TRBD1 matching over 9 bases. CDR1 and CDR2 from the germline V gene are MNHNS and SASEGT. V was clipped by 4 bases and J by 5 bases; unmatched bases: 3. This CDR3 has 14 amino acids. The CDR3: CASSVTGGHQPQHF. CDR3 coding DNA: TGTGCCAGCAGTGTGACAGGGGGGCATCAGCCCCAGCATTTT.

The CDR3 bases are TGTGCCAGCAGTCGCGGACGGGCCACTGAAGCTTTCTTT. Its translation: CASSRGRATEAFF. This chain links TRBV6-5 with TRBJ1-1; the D is unclear. The V end was cut by 5 bases, the J end by 4 bases, with 11 bases between. The CDR3 runs to 13 residues. The V gene's germline CDR1 is MNHEY and CDR2 SVGAGI.

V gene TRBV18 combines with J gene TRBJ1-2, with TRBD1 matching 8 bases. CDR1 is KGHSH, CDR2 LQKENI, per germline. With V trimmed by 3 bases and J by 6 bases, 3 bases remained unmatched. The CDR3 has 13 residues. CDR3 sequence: CASSPTTGDGYTF. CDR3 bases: TGTGCCAGCTCACCTACGACAGGGGATGGCTACACCTTC.

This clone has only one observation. The CDR3 protein is CASNTGDGVETQYF. CDR3 DNA: TGCGCCAGCAACACGGGCGATGGGGTGGAGACCCAGTACTTC. The chain joins TRBV5-1 to TRBJ2-5; D is undetermined. Trimming left V 6 bases short and J 5 bases short, with 17 bases between. Germline CDR1 is SGHRS and CDR2 is YFSETQ. The CDR3 covers 14 residues. Full variable domain (rest looked up from reference TRBV5-1 and TRBJ2-5): KAGVTQTPRYLIKTRGQQVTLSCSPISGHRSVSWYQQTPGQGLQFLFEYFSETQRNKGNFPGRFSGRQFSNSRSEMNVSTLELGDSALYLCASNTGDGVETQYFGPGTRLLVL.

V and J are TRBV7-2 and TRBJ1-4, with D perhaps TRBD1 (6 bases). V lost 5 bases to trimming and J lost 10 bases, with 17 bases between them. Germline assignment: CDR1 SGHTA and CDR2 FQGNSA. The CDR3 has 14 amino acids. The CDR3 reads CASSINRDGGKLFF. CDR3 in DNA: TGTGCCAGCAGCATTAACAGGGATGGAGGAAAACTGTTTTTT.

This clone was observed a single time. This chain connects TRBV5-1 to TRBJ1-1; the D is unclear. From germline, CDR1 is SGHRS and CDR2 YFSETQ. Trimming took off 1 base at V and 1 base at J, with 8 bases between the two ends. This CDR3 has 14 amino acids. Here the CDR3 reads CASSLWSGNTEAFF. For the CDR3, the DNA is TGCGCCAGCAGCTTGTGGTCCGGGAACACTGAAGCTTTCTTT. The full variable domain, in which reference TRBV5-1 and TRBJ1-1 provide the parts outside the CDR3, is KAGVTQTPRYLIKTRGQQVTLSCSPISGHRSVSWYQQTPGQGLQFLFEYFSETQRNKGNFPGRFSGRQFSNSRSEMNVSTLELGDSALYLCASSLWSGNTEAFFGQGTRLTVV.

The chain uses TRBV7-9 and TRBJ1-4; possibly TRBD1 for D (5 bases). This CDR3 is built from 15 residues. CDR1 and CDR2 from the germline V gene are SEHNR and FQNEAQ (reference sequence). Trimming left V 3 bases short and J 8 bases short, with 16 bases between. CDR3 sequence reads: CASSLWTQAGEKLFF. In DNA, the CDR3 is TGTGCCAGCAGCTTGTGGACCCAGGCAGGGGAAAAACTGTTTTTT.

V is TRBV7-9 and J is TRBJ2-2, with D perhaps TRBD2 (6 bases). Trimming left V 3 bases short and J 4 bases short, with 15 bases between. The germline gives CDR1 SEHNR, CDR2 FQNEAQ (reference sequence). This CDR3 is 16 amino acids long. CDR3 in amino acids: CASSLPGTPITGELFF. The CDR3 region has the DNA TGTGCCAGCAGCTTGCCCGGGACTCCGATCACCGGGGAGCTGTTTTTT.

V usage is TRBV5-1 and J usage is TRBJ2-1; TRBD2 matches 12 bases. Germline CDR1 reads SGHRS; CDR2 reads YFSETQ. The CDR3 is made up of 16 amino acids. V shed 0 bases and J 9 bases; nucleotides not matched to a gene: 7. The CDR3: CASSLGTSGARSEQFF. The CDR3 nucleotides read TGCGCCAGCAGCTTGGGGACTAGCGGGGCCCGGAGTGAGCAGTTCTTC.

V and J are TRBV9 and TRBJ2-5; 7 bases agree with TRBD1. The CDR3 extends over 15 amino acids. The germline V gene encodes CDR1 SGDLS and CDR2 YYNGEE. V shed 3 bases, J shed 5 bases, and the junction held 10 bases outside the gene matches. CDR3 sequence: CASSASTGFGETQYF. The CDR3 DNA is TGTGCCAGCAGCGCCTCGACAGGGTTCGGTGAGACCCAGTACTTC.

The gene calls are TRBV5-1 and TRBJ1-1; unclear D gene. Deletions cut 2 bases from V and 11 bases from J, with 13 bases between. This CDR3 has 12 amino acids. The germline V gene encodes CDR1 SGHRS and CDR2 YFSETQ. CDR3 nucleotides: TGCGCCAGCAGCTTAGAAGGGCCTGGCGCTTTCTTT. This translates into CASSLEGPGAFF.

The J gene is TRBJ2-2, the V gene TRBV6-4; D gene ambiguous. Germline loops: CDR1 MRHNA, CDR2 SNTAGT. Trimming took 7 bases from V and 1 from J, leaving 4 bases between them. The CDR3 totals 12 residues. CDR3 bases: TGTGCCAGCAATAGGAACACCGGGGAGCTGTTTTTT. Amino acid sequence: CASNRNTGELFF.

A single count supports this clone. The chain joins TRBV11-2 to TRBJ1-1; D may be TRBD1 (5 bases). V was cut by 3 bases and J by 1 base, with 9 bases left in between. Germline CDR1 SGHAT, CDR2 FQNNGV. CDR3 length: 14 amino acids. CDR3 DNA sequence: TGTGCCAGCAGCTTGAGCAGGGCGAACACTGAAGCTTTCTTT. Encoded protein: CASSLSRANTEAFF.

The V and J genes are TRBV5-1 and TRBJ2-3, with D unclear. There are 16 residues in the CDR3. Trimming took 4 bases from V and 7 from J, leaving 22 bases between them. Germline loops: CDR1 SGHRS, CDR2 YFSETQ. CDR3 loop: CASSLDPGFEWNTQYF. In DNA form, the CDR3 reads TGCGCCAGCAGCCTCGATCCTGGATTCGAGTGGAATACGCAGTATTTT.

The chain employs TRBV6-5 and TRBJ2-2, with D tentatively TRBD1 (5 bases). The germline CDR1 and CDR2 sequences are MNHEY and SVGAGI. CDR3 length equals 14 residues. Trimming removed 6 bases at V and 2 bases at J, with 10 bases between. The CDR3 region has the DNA TGTGCCAGCAGCCGACAGATCAACACCGGGGAGCTGTTTTTT. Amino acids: CASSRQINTGELFF.